This T cell receptor (beta chain) came from a study of TIL therapy for anti-PD-1-resistant metastatic lung cancer (dated by TCRdb to the early 2020s). Notes on the research overall: Tumors were harvested prior to any PD-1/PD-L1 blockade, after which nivolumab was administered to patients, and lymphodepletion, expanded TIL infusion and IL-2 were given to patients who progressed. Among the enrolled patients, the median age was nearly 55 years (range roughly 35-75), and the median tumor PD-L1 proportion score was around 6%. The cohort was composed predominantly of lung adenocarcinoma, with a few EGFR-mutant and two ALK-rearranged tumors included, and half of patients were identified as current or former smokers. A median non-synonymous tumor mutation burden of roughly 1.4 mutations per megabase was determined across the cohort by whole-exome sequencing. Tumor and peripheral blood T cell receptor beta sequencing was used to track clonotypes across tumor, expanded TIL product and serial blood samples. What the work shows at the level of the full study, not this receptor alone: The study protocol defined all tumor marker inferences as exploratory. Infused TIL clonotypes partially replaced the baseline peripheral repertoire then decayed over months, with no apparent association between persistence and response. The cohort was highly selected, including more treatment-naive, never-smoker and oncogene-addicted patients than is typical, which limits generalizability.

About this clone: Its antigen specificity is not known. No base quality information exists; no much larger clone differs at one position.

TCR beta CDR3 regions were amplified from genomic DNA by bias-controlled multiplex PCR with the immunoSEQ v3 hsTCRB kit. The TCR libraries were sequenced on an Illumina NextSeq 500 to approximately 2.1 million read pairs for survey level or roughly 4.5-6 million read pairs for deep level. In the source study's methods: V, D and J genes were assigned, non-productive sequences were removed, and clonality was reported by immunoSEQ Analyzer software. Repertoires were compared using productive Simpson clonality and Morisita overlap index of productive TRB rearrangements between infused TIL and blood. Absolute clonotype counts in blood were estimated as lymphocyte count times CD3+ fraction times the clone's productive frequency. As stored in TCRdb, this immuneACCESS dataset retains in-frame rearrangements with V and J assigned. A fraction of the clones does not appear; measured against another copy, unresolved V genes explain less than half of the discrepancy, and the remainder lacks a known reason. V, J and clone size derive from that table, while D and trimming were established from the DNA sequence. This sample lists 50,000 to 70,000 clones; 69% were detected once. Less than 8% of the sample comes from the top ten.

The CDR3 has 13 amino acids, counting the end cysteine and phenylalanine. The read is trimmed to its CDR3 DNA, 39 bases read in frame from base 1. The germline V gene encodes CDR1 SGHRS and CDR2 YFSETQ. Trimming at the junction amounts to 9 bases on V and 5 bases on J, and the germline ends lie 17 bases apart. Taken with the paper, the label for time point translates to: pre-treatment sample, taken before nivolumab and TIL therapy. Between late 2017 and January 2020, a dual-center phase I trial enrolled adults who had stage 4 NSCLC. Samples were obtained from a single-arm, open-label phase I trial in which tumor-infiltrating lymphocyte therapy with nivolumab was evaluated in advanced non-small cell lung cancer. Blood mononuclear cells from EDTA tubes were separated on a Ficoll gradient and snap-frozen as pellets, and DNA was extracted from the cells using a Qiagen mini-prep kit.

This clonotype was sampled from a person aged 25-79 years with non-small cell lung cancer. The chain was built from TRBV5-1 and TRBJ2-5, with TRBD1 tentatively as D gene (6 bases match). This material consisted of blood, taken at baseline. The CDR3 protein sequence reads: CATALGARETQYF. The DNA sequence is as follows: TGCGCCACTGCCCTGGGGGCGCGGGAGACCCAGTACTTC.